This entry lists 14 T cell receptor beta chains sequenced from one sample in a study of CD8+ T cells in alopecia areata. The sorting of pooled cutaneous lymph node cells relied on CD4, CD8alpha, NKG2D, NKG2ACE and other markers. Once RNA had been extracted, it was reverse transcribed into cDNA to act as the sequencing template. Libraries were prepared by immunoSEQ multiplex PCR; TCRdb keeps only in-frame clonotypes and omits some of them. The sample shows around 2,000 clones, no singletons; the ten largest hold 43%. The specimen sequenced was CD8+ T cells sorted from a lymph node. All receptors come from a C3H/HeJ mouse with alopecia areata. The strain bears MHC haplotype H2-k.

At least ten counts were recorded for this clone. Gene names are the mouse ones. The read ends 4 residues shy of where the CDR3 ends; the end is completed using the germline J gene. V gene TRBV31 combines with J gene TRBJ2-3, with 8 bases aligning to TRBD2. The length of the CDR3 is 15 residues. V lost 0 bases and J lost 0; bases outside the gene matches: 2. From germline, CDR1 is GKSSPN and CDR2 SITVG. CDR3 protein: CAWSLLGDSAETLYF. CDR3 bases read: TGTGCCTGGAGTCTACTGGGGGATAGTGCAGAA.

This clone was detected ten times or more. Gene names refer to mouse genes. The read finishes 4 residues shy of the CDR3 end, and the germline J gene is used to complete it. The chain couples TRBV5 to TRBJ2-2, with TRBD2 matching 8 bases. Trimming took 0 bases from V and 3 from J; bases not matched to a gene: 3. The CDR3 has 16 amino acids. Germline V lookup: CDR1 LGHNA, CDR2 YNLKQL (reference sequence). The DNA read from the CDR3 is TGTGCCAGCAGCCAAGACGGCTGGGGGGACACCGGG. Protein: CASSQDGWGDTG. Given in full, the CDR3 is CASSQDGWGDTGQLYF.

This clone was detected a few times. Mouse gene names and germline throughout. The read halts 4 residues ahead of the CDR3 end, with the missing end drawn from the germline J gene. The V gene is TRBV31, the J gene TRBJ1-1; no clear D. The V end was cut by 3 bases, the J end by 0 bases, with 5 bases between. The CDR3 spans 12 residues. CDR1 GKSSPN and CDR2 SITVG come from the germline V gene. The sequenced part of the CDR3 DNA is TGTGCCTGGAGACAATCAAACACA. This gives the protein CAWRQSNT. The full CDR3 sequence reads CAWRQSNTEVFF.

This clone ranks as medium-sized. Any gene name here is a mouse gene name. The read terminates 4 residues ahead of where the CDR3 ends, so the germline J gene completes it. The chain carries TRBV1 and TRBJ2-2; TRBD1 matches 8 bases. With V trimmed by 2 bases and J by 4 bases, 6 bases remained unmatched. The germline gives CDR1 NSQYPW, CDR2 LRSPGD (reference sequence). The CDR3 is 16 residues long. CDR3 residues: CTCSASQGALTGQLYF. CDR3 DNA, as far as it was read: TGCACCTGCAGTGCAAGTCAGGGGGCGCTCACCGGG.

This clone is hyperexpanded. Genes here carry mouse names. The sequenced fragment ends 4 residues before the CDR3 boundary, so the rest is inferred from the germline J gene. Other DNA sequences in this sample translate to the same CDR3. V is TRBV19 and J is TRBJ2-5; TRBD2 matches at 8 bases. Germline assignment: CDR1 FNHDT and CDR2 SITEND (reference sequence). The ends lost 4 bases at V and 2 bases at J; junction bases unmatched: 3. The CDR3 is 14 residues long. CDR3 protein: CASSPTGGQDTQYF. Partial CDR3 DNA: TGTGCCAGCAGTCCCACTGGGGGCCAAGAC.

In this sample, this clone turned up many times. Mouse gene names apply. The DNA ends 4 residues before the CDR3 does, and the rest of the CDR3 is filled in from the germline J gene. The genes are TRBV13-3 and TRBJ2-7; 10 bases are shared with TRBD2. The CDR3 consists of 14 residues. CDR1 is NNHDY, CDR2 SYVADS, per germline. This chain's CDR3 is CASSPGTGVYEQYF. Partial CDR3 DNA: TGTGCCAGCAGTCCCGGGACTGGGGTTTAT.

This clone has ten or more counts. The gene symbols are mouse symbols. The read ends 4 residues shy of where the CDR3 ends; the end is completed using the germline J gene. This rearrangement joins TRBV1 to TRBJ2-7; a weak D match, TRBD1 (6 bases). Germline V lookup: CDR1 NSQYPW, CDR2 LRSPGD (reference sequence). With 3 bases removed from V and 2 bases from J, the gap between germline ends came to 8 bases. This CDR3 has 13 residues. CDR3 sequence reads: CTCSAGQAYEQYF. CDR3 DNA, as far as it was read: TGCACCTGCAGTGCGGGACAAGCCTAT.

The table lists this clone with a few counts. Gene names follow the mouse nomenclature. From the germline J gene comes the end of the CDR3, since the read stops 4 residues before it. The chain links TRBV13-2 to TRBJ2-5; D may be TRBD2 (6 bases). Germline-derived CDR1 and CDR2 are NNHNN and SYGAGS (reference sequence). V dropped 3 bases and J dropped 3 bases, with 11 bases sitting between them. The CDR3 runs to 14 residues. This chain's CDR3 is CASGVPGLQDTQYF. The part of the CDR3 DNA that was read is TGTGCCAGCGGTGTCCCGGGACTTCAAGAC.

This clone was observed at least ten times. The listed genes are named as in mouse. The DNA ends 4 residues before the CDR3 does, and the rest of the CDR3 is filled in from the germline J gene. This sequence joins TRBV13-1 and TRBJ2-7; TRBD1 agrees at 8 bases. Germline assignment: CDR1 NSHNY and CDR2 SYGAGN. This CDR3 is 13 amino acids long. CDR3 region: CASRAGQVYEQYF. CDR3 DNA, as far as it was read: TGTGCCAGCAGGGCGGGACAGGTATAT.

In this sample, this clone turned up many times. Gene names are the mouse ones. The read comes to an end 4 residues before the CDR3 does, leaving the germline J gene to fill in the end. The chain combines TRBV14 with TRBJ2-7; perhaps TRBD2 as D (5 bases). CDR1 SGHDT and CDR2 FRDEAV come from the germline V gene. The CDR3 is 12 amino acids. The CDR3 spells CASSLGLYEQYF. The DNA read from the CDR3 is TGTGCCAGCAGTTTAGGACTTTAT.

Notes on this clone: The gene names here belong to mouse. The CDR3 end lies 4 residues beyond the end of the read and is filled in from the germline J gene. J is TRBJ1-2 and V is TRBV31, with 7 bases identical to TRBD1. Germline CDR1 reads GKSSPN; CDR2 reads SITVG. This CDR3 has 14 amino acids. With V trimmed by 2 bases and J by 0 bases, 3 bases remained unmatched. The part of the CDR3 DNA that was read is TGTGCCTGGAGTTTGGACAGGACAAACTCC. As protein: CAWSLDRTNS. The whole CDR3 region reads CAWSLDRTNSDYTF.

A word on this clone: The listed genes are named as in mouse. The DNA read from the CDR3 is TGTGCCAGCAGCCAATTCTCCTGGAAAGAC. This sequence encodes CASSQFSWKD. The full CDR3 protein reads CASSQFSWKDTQYF. The chain uses TRBV5 and TRBJ2-5; D is unclear. The read comes to an end 4 residues before the CDR3 does, leaving the germline J gene to fill in the end. The CDR3 sequence is 14 residues long. Per the germline V gene, CDR1 is LGHNA and CDR2 is YNLKQL (reference sequence).

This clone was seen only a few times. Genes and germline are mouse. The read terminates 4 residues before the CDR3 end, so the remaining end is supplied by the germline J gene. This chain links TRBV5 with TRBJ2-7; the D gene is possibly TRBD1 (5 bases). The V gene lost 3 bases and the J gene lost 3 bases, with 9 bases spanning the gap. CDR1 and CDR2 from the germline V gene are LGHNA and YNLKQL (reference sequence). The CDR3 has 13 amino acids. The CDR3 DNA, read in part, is TGTGCCAGCAGCCATCCCCAGGGCTAT. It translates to CASSHPQGY. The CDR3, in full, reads CASSHPQGYEQYF.

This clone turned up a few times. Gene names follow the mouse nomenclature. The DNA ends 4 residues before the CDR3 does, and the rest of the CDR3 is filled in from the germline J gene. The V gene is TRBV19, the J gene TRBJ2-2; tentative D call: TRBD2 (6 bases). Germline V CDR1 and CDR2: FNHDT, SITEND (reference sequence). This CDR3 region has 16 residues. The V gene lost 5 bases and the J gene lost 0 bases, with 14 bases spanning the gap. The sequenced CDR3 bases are TGTGCCAGCAGCCGCCGACTGGTATCAAACACCGGG. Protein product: CASSRRLVSNTG. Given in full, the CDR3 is CASSRRLVSNTGQLYF.